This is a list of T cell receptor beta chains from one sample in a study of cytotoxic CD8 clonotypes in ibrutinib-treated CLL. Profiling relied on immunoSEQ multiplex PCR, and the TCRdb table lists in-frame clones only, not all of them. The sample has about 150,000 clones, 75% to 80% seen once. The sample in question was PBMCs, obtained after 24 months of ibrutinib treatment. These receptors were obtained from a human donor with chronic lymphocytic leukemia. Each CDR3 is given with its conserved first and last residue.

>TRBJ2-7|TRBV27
CASGGTSGPEQYF
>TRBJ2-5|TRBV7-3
CASSHLGRGPLQETQYF
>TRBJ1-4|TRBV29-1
CSVGGRGNEKLFF
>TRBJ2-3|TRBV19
CAAQGGQGPADTQYF
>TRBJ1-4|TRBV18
CASSPQTDANEKLFF
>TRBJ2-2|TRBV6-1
CASSSQGAGTGELFF
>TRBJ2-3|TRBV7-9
CASSRGFTDTQYF
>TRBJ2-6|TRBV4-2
CASSPFAGANVLTF
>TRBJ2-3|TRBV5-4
CASTPGTGGTDTQYF
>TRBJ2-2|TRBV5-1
CASRGAGELFF
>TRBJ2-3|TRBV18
CASSPWRTGTDTQYF
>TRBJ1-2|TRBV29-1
CSVTDRGYGYTF
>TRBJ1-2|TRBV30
CAWSVWTGSGYTF
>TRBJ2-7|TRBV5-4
CASSWGAGPSSYEQYF
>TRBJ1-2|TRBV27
CASRPTGAGPYGYTF
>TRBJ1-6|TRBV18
CASSREGGGNSPLHF
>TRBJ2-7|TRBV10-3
CASSYSGGGWYEQYF
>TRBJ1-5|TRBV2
CASRPGLGSNQPQHF
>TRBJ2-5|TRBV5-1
CASHTLGDQETQYF
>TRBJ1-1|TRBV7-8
CASSPRGSTNTEAFF
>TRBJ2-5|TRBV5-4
CASSLAAAETQYF
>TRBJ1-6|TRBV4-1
CASSQETADDSPLHF
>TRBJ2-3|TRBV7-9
CASSLGRGRADTQYF
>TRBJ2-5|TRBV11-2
CASSEAGVEGETQYF
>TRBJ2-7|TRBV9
CASSVDPSPIEQYF
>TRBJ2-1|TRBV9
CASSHPLAGVVNEQFF
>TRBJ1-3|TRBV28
CASSLWGQAGNTIYF
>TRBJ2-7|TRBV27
CASSSGTGGYEQYF
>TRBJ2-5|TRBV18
CASSPGTGGEETQYF
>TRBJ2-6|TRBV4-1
CASSQGGQPGANVLTF
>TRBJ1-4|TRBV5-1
CASRTGGEKLFF
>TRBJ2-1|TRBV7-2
CASSKLRGEQFF
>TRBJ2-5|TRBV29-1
CSVEFGETQYF
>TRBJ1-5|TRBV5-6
CASSPGTADGNQPQHF
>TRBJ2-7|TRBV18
CASSVWGLAGGEQYF
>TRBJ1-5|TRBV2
CASRGDRGPHQPQHF
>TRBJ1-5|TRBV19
CASSPRSPNQPQHF
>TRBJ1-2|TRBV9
CASSGRIYTF
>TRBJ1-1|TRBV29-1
CSVEDPGRVEAFF